These T cell receptor beta chains were read from a single sample in a study of long-term antiretroviral therapy in people with HIV. Produced via immunoSEQ multiplex PCR; TCRdb's table is partial and in-frame only. The profile shows about 14,000 clones, about 80% of them singletons. Sample: unsorted PBMCs, taken 3.2 years before starting antiretroviral therapy. Receptors were obtained from a man aged 35-49 years with HIV. Both conserved end residues are part of each CDR3. D genes are given only for firm matches. Part of the rows lack a size; the others show once, few, many or a class for expanded clones.

v_call	j_call	clone_size	d_call	cdr3_nt	cdr3_aa
TRBV10-3	TRBJ2-7	.	TRBD1	TGTGCCATCAACCGACAGGGAAGTGGCTACGAGCAGTACTTC	CAINRQGSGYEQYF
TRBV6-5	TRBJ1-3	few	.	TGTGCCAGCAGTTACTTGGCAGATGGAAACACCATATATTTT	CASSYLADGNTIYF
TRBV5-4	TRBJ2-2	.	TRBD2	TGTGCCAGCAGCTCTGAGGGACTAGCGGGCGGTCCGGAGCTGTTTTTT	CASSSEGLAGGPELFF
TRBV6-5	TRBJ2-1	.	.	TGTGCCAGCAGTGAAGGGGATATCAGCGGTGAGCAGTTCTTC	CASSEGDISGEQFF
TRBV6-6	TRBJ2-7	.	TRBD2	TGTGCCAGCACTCCTAGCGGCTACGAGCAGTACTTC	CASTPSGYEQYF
TRBV7-9	TRBJ1-2	.	TRBD1	TGTGCCAGCAGCTTAGAAGACAGGGGTAACTATGGCTACACCTTC	CASSLEDRGNYGYTF
TRBV7-9	TRBJ2-7	few	.	TGTGCCAGCAGCCCACCGGGCTACGAGCAGTACTTC	CASSPPGYEQYF
TRBV7-6	TRBJ2-3	.	.	TGTGCCAGCAGCTTAGGGATTGGGCAGGGGAACACAGATACGCAGTATTTT	CASSLGIGQGNTDTQYF
TRBV5-8	TRBJ1-4	once	.	TGTGCCAGCAGCTTGACACCAACTAATGAAAAACTGTTTTTT	CASSLTPTNEKLFF
TRBV19	TRBJ2-7	.	TRBD2	TGTGCCACTTCGTCGGGACTAGCGGGATACGAGCAGTACTTC	CATSSGLAGYEQYF
TRBV19	TRBJ1-2	.	TRBD1	TGTGCCAGTAGTAAGCTCCCGGGACAGGGTTATGGCTACACCTTC	CASSKLPGQGYGYTF
TRBV4-1	TRBJ1-1	.	.	TGCGCCAGCAGCAGTCGACACCTGAACACTGAAGCTTTCTTT	CASSSRHLNTEAFF
TRBV7-9	TRBJ2-5	.	.	TGTGCCAGCAGGGACTCCCAGGGTCCTGGGGAGACCCAGTACTTC	CASRDSQGPGETQYF
TRBV29-1	TRBJ2-1	.	.	TGCAGCGTGGGTATCCTCATACATGAGCAGTTCTTC	CSVGILIHEQFF
TRBV5-6	TRBJ1-2	.	TRBD1	TGTGCCAGCCGGGACAGCAATAACTATGGCTACACCTTC	CASRDSNNYGYTF
TRBV2	TRBJ2-3	.	TRBD2	TGTGCCAGCAGGAACGGACTAGCGGGGGGAGGAGATACGCAGTATTTT	CASRNGLAGGGDTQYF
TRBV18	TRBJ1-6	.	TRBD1	TGTGCCAGCTCACCAGACAGGGACTCCTATAATTCACCCCTCCACTTT	CASSPDRDSYNSPLHF
TRBV6-1	TRBJ2-6	once	.	TGTGCCAGCAGTGAAGCTGCTTCCAACGTCCTGACTTTC	CASSEAASNVLTF
TRBV27	TRBJ1-2	.	.	TGTGCCAGCAGTTTCGGGGTTAACTATGGCTACACCTTC	CASSFGVNYGYTF
TRBV18	TRBJ1-2	.	TRBD1	TGTGCCAGCTCACCGCTACAGGGGGCAGATGGCTACACCTTC	CASSPLQGADGYTF
TRBV11-2	TRBJ2-7	.	TRBD1	TGTGCCAGCAGCTTAGGGGGGACAGGGGGACCCTACGAGCAGTACTTC	CASSLGGTGGPYEQYF
TRBV10-2	TRBJ2-2	.	TRBD2	TGCGCCAGCAGGTCGGACCAAGCGGGGGGGCTAGGGAACACCGGGGAGCTGTTTTTT	CASRSDQAGGLGNTGELFF
TRBV30	TRBJ2-1	.	TRBD2	TGTGCCTGGGCGCTAGCGGTTGAGCAGTTCTTC	CAWALAVEQFF
TRBV7-8	TRBJ2-7	.	.	TGTGCCAGCAGCTTAGTGGCAGGAGTAGGCTACGAGCAGTACTTC	CASSLVAGVGYEQYF
TRBV5-4	TRBJ2-7	few	TRBD1	TGTGCCAGCAGCTCCCTCGGGACAGGGCACGGCGAGCAGTACTTC	CASSSLGTGHGEQYF
TRBV13	TRBJ1-3	.	.	TGTGCCAGCAGCTTAGGGCCAAACACCATATATTTT	CASSLGPNTIYF
TRBV5-1	TRBJ2-5	.	.	TGCGCCAGCAGCCCGGACCCGGCGGGCGAGACCCAGTACTTC	CASSPDPAGETQYF
TRBV5-8	TRBJ1-1	.	TRBD1	TGTGCCAGCAGCTTGGTGTCCGGCCCAGGGGGGAGGGACACTGAAGCTTTCTTT	CASSLVSGPGGRDTEAFF
TRBV20-1	TRBJ1-2	.	.	TGCAGTGCTTCTGACAACTATGGCTACACCTTC	CSASDNYGYTF
TRBV7-9	TRBJ1-2	.	.	TGTGCCAGCAGCTCGGCCTCGGCCCTTGCGGCTAGGTATGGCTACACCTTC	CASSSASALAARYGYTF
TRBV5-4	TRBJ2-7	.	TRBD2	TGTGCCAGCAGCTTGGAGGCGGGGGGGCTCTACGAGCAGTACTTC	CASSLEAGGLYEQYF
TRBV7-2	TRBJ2-7	.	.	TGTGCCAGCAGCTTAGGTCCAGGGGGGTACGAGCAGTACTTC	CASSLGPGGYEQYF
TRBV5-8	TRBJ2-2	.	.	TGTGCCAGCAGCTTGGGGACGGTCACCGGGGAGCTGTTTTTT	CASSLGTVTGELFF
TRBV5-5	TRBJ2-1	.	.	TGTGCCAGCAGCTTGAGCGAACGCTCCTACAATGAGCAGTTCTTC	CASSLSERSYNEQFF
TRBV2	TRBJ1-4	.	.	TGTGCCAGCAGAAACAGGGAGTCAACTAATGAAAAACTGTTTTTT	CASRNRESTNEKLFF
TRBV6-6	TRBJ2-7	.	TRBD1	TGTGCCAGCAGTACCCCACAGGGGGAGGTCTCCTACGAGCAGTACTTC	CASSTPQGEVSYEQYF
TRBV4-1	TRBJ1-5	.	.	TGCGCCAGCAGCCAAAGTCTACAGAGCAATCAGCCCCAGCATTTT	CASSQSLQSNQPQHF
TRBV19	TRBJ1-3	.	.	TGTGCCAGTAGTGTCGCTCCTGGGGTCCGCTCTGGAAACACCATATATTTT	CASSVAPGVRSGNTIYF
TRBV4-1	TRBJ2-7	once	.	TGCGCCAGCAGCCAAGCCATTTCAGGGACCTACGAGCAGTACTTC	CASSQAISGTYEQYF
TRBV18	TRBJ2-7	.	.	TGTGCCAGCTCACCACGAGACACCTACGAGCAGTACTTC	CASSPRDTYEQYF
TRBV5-6	TRBJ2-5	.	.	TGTGCCAGCAGCTTGTCGGACAGCCCAGGGGAGACCCAGTACTTC	CASSLSDSPGETQYF
TRBV7-9	TRBJ2-7	.	.	TGTGCCAGCAGCCCCTTAAGGGGCTCCTACGAGCAGTACTTC	CASSPLRGSYEQYF
TRBV4-1	TRBJ2-6	.	.	TGCGCCAGCAGCCAAGGGGTGGGGACCTCCTCTGGGGCCAACGTCCTGACTTTC	CASSQGVGTSSGANVLTF
TRBV4-1	TRBJ2-7	.	TRBD1	TGCGCCAGCAGCCAAGATCGGTTGGGGACAGGGTTATACGAGCAGTACTTC	CASSQDRLGTGLYEQYF
TRBV5-4	TRBJ2-5	.	TRBD1	TGTGCCAGCAGCAAGACAACAGGGGGCGGAGAGACCCAGTACTTC	CASSKTTGGGETQYF
TRBV9	TRBJ2-7	.	.	TGTGCCAGCAGCGTAGGTCCATTCGCCAGGGGCTTTTACGAGCAGTACTTC	CASSVGPFARGFYEQYF
TRBV18	TRBJ1-2	.	TRBD1	TGTGCCAGCTCCCCCCTGGACAGGCCTCGTGGCTACACCTTC	CASSPLDRPRGYTF
TRBV2	TRBJ1-6	.	.	TGTGCCAGCAGTGAGTCGGGGGCCAATAATTCACCCCTCCACTTT	CASSESGANNSPLHF
TRBV12-1	TRBJ2-7	few	.	TGTGCCAGCAACACGTCCCCGCGACAGAGAAATTACGAGCAGTACTTC	CASNTSPRQRNYEQYF
TRBV5-1	TRBJ1-2	.	.	TGCGCCAGCAGCCCCGCGACGGGCTATGGCTACACCTTC	CASSPATGYGYTF
TRBV15	TRBJ2-3	once	.	TGTGCCACCAGCAGTGGGACCAGCAAAGTGTGGGATACGCAGTATTTT	CATSSGTSKVWDTQYF
TRBV7-9	TRBJ1-1	.	.	TGTGCCAGCAGCTTAGGCCAGAACACTGAAGCTTTCTTT	CASSLGQNTEAFF
TRBV7-9	TRBJ2-7	.	.	TGTGCCAGCAGCTTAACACAGGGAGAGGGCAACGAGCAGTACTTC	CASSLTQGEGNEQYF
TRBV9	TRBJ1-2	.	.	TGTGCCAGCAGCGTTCGTCCAGGAGCTAACTATGGCTACACCTTC	CASSVRPGANYGYTF
TRBV7-3	TRBJ2-3	.	TRBD2	TGTGCCAGCAGCCCTAGCAGCGGGGGGGTAGATACGCAGTATTTT	CASSPSSGGVDTQYF